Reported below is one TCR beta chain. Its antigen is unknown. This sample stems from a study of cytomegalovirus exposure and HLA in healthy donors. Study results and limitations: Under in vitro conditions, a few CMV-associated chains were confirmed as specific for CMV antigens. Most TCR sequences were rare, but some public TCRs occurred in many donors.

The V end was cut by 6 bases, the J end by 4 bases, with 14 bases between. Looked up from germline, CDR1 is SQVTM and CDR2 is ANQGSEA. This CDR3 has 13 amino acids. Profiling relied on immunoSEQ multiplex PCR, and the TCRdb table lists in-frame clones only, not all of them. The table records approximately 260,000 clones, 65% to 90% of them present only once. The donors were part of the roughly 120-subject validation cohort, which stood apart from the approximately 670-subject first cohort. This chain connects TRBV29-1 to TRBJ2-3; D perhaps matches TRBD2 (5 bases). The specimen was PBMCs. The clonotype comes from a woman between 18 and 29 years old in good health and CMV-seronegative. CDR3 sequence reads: CSVAYLRADTQYF. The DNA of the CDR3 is TGCAGCGTCGCATACCTGAGGGCAGATACGCAGTATTTT.